A selection of T cell receptor beta chains follows, all from one sample in a study of human T cells and chemical hapten exposure. TCRdb fed the RACE reads into MiXCR, producing one record per CDR3 protein. The sample lists about 300,000 distinct CDR3 sequences; around 5.5% were seen once. The starting material was whole blood, obtained in connection with sensitization to the hapten diphenylcyclopropenone (DPC). The origin of the receptors is a young woman with alopecia areata. Some clones in this sample may be carry-over from other donors' samples. The conserved cysteine and the conserved F or W are not part of the CDR3 here. Clone size is not always given. Where it is, it says once, few, many or a class for expanded clones.

ASSYPPSGYEQY,few,TRBV6-2/TRBV6-3,TRBJ2-7
ASSPISNQPQH,-,TRBV18,TRBJ1-5
ASSEEGASNTGELF,-,TRBV2,TRBJ2-2
ASSYTRTGSSYNSPLH,few,TRBV13,TRBJ1-6
ASSEEGRDTEAF,few,TRBV2,TRBJ1-1
ASSQNHGDTGELF,few,TRBV14,TRBJ2-2
ASSQLGLGAGEKLF,many,TRBV4-1,TRBJ1-4
SAPPTVSYEQY,-,TRBV20-1,TRBJ2-7
ASSLGTVAEQF,few,TRBV5-4,TRBJ2-1
ASSSGGTDTQY,many,TRBV28,TRBJ2-3
SASRTSSYNEQF,many,TRBV20-1,TRBJ2-1
ASSSWTSGGATTGELF,-,TRBV7-6,TRBJ2-2
ASSRTGTSGTSTDTQY,-,TRBV7-3,TRBJ2-3
ASSDGGLNTQY,many,TRBV6-1,TRBJ2-3
ASSQTGQRGL,-,TRBV4-2,TRBJ1-1
ASSVGTSGIETQY,many,TRBV7-9,TRBJ2-5
ASSLTEGTEAF,few,TRBV3-1,TRBJ1-1
ASSVTGIQGYT,-,TRBV27,TRBJ1-2
AQGSGLGPQH,few,TRBV6-6,TRBJ1-5
ASSLVGGLTYEQY,-,TRBV7-2,TRBJ2-7
ASSYNRGRNSPLH,few,TRBV6-5,TRBJ1-6
ASSHTTGEEAF,many,TRBV3-1,TRBJ1-1
ASRPRSGNTIY,many,TRBV6-5,TRBJ1-3
ASSVDLGGLYNSPLH,many,TRBV9,TRBJ1-6
ASSLAGVGPGNTQY,many,TRBV7-6,TRBJ2-3
AISVRQNIYNSPLH,many,TRBV10-3,TRBJ1-6
ASSQGGVAEAF,few,TRBV3-1,TRBJ1-1
SAGSISNQPQH,few,TRBV20-1,TRBJ1-5
SALAADTQY,few,TRBV20-1,TRBJ2-3
ASSFLRTGGNEQY,many,TRBV12-3/TRBV12-4,TRBJ2-7
ASSFQGAGGNIQY,many,TRBV27,TRBJ2-4
ASSLIREGYGYT,many,TRBV12-3/TRBV12-4,TRBJ1-2
ASSFPDRNNYGYT,-,TRBV28,TRBJ1-2
SVESRPEAF,many,TRBV29-1,TRBJ1-1
ASSETGTSYNEQF,-,TRBV7-8,TRBJ2-1
SGRGQGAGTDTQY,many,TRBV29-1,TRBJ2-3
ASSYLEGNEQF,few,TRBV6-2/TRBV6-3,TRBJ2-1
ASSSGGYTDTQY,many,TRBV5-1,TRBJ2-3
ASSSGTGGGEAF,many,TRBV5-1,TRBJ1-1
ASSEQTALGYT,-,TRBV2,TRBJ1-2
ASSLDGGGNQPQH,many,TRBV7-9,TRBJ1-5
SASPGGSYNEQF,few,TRBV20-1,TRBJ2-1
ASSLTSVETQY,many,TRBV5-1,TRBJ2-5
ASSPGQVPDTQY,-,TRBV7-2,TRBJ2-3
ASSLTGRGADTQY,few,TRBV7-2,TRBJ2-3
ASSEGQYNSPLH,many,TRBV7-2,TRBJ1-6
ASSSGGSSYGYT,few,TRBV28,TRBJ1-2
ASGRTGSQPQH,-,TRBV28,TRBJ1-5
ASSIGRSGTEAF,few,TRBV27,TRBJ1-1
ASSYVNSNQPQH,few,TRBV6-2/TRBV6-3,TRBJ1-5
ASSPGGGITEAF,-,TRBV7-9,TRBJ1-1
ASSLADYSYNNEQF,many,TRBV13,TRBJ2-1
SATTSGAQY,many,TRBV20-1,TRBJ2-5
AISAGMNTEAF,few,TRBV10-3,TRBJ1-1
SVVTWGRGFSTEAF,many,TRBV29-1,TRBJ1-1
ASSSALGTGVYELY,-,TRBV27,TRBJ2-7
ASSDGTRYEKLF,few,TRBV2,TRBJ1-4
ASSPMDGMDTEAF,few,TRBV5-1,TRBJ1-1
ASQVIGDRAPYEQY,-,TRBV28,TRBJ2-7